This TCR beta chain was obtained from a study of patients and donors after allogeneic stem cell transplantation. Only a few counts were recorded for this clonotype. Each CDR3 protein gets one entry after TCRdb re-called the RT-PCR reads with MiXCR. Counted here are about a million distinct CDR3 sequences, 18% occurring once; the ten biggest clones make up 5% to 6.5%. Sequencing was carried out using blood, either unsorted or a sorted T cell fraction (not recorded which). This TCR derives from a human donor who was either an allogeneic HSCT recipient or a stem cell or donor lymphocyte infusion donor (not recorded which). It is not recorded whose cells these are; they may come from a transplant donor.

The CDR3 DNA reads TGTGCCAGCAGCCTAGCGAGGCCGCTAAGCACAGATACGCAGTATTTT. This encodes CASSLARPLSTDTQYF. The V call is TRBV9, the J call TRBJ2-3; tentative D call: TRBD2 (6 bases). The CDR3 runs 16 residues. V was trimmed by 4 bases and J by 0 bases, leaving 15 bases between them. Germline CDR1 reads SGDLS; CDR2 reads YYNGEE.